The clone carrying this T cell receptor beta chain showed up many times. What it recognizes is unknown. Via MiXCR, TCRdb re-called the RACE reads, giving one row per CDR3 protein. In the table there are more than 110,000 distinct CDR3 sequences, roughly 12% of which are singletons. This entry is derived from a study of human T cells and chemical hapten exposure. Time point meaning: patch test 2, 6 weeks after DPC sensitization. Treatment defined: therapeutic diphenylcyclopropenone sensitization with weekly scalp DPC. It was unfractionated whole blood from which total RNA was extracted. Germline CDR1 is SGHTA and CDR2 is FQGNSA. Trimming removed 5 bases from V and 1 base from J; junction bases left unmatched: 3. The CDR3 sequence is 15 residues long. General study findings and limits: DPC sensitization left the count of TCRs above 1 in 1000 unchanged.

The source is a woman in her forties or fifties with alopecia areata. Some clones in this sample may be carry-over from other donors' samples. This chain links TRBV7-2 with TRBJ2-2; 8 bases agree with TRBD2. This sample comprised whole blood, obtained in connection with sensitization to the hapten diphenylcyclopropenone (DPC). The CDR3 nucleotides read TGTGCCAGCAGCAAGGGACTAGGGAACACCGGGGAGCTGTTTTTT. It encodes CASSKGLGNTGELFF.